One and the same sample provided the 3 T cell receptor beta chains below, sequenced in a study of metastatic and nonmetastatic thyroid tumors. TCRdb re-called clones via MiXCR from the PCR reads. The sample includes roughly 22,000 clones, under 15% of them seen just once. Patients had received no treatment of any kind before thyroid surgery. Sequencing input: blood. The receptors here all came from a female donor with papillary thyroid cancer or a benign thyroid nodule (not recorded which). Some clones in this sample may be carry-over from other donors' samples.

Remarks on this clone: Other DNA sequences in the same sample also yield this CDR3. This chain uses TRBV13 with TRBJ2-2; no definite D call. The CDR3 length is 14 residues. V dropped 5 bases and J dropped 6 bases, with 13 bases sitting between them. Germline loops: CDR1 PRHDT, CDR2 FYEKMQ (reference sequence). This chain's CDR3 is CASSLVYAAGELFF. The CDR3 DNA reads as TGTGCCAGCAGCCTCGTGTACGCGGCCGGGGAGCTGTTTTTT. Combining the CDR3 with reference TRBV13 and TRBJ2-2 gives the whole variable domain AAGVIQSPRHLIKEKRETATLKCYPIPRHDTVYWYQQGPGQDPQFLISFYEKMQSDKGSIPDRFSAQQFSDYHSELNMSSLELGDSALYFCASSLVYAAGELFFGEGSRLTVL.

This clone is labeled medium-sized. The chain links TRBV6-1 to TRBJ2-7; no definite D call. Germline-derived CDR1 and CDR2 are MNHNS and SASEGT. V was cut by 10 bases and J by 3 bases, with 19 bases left in between. The CDR3 is 14 residues long. CDR3 nucleotides: TGTGCCATCCATTATTTGCCCACCCACTACGAGCAGTACTTC. Protein product: CAIHYLPTHYEQYF.

This clone was seen many times. The chain employs TRBV4-1 and TRBJ2-1; 11 bases fit TRBD2. This CDR3 is built from 14 residues. The junction had 5 bases not matched to a gene; V was cut back by 4 bases and J by 9 bases. The germline gives CDR1 MGHRA, CDR2 YSYEKL. The DNA for the CDR3 is TGCGCCAGCAGCCGCCGACTAGCGGGAAGTGAGCAGTTCTTC. As protein: CASSRRLAGSEQFF.